The entry that follows covers one TCR beta chain sequence. What it binds is not known. This record comes from a study of blood T cells in healthy people across ages. Overall study results and limits: Donors of long life had a larger count of naive CD4+ cells and greater diversity than aged donors.

It was with a sample-barcoded 5' primer and a J-beta primer mix that a second PCR of roughly 7 to 12 cycles was run. Through a template-switch adaptor with 12 random nucleotides, each cDNA molecule received a tag. TCRdb fed the 5' RACE reads into MiXCR, producing one record per CDR3 protein. The sample holds about 970,000 distinct CDR3 sequences, roughly 50% seen once. The donors, healthy Caucasians from Russia, were aged roughly 6 to 100. V was shortened by 9 bases and J by 9 bases, with 24 bases between the two germline ends. This CDR3 contains 14 residues. Germline CDR1 WSHSY, CDR2 SAAADI. The chain combines TRBV10-2 with TRBJ2-7; the D gene could be TRBD1 or TRBD2 (5 bases each). The clonotype was recovered from a woman aged 55-70 years in good health. The source material was blood. This CDR3 reads CASAQGRSNLGQYF. CDR3 nucleotides: TGCGCCAGTGCCCAGGGACGCTCAAATTTAGGGCAGTACTTC.